This TCR beta chain was recovered during a study of cytomegalovirus exposure and HLA in healthy donors. Whole-study context: Earlier work reported approximately 110 million unique TCR beta sequences from 150 million to 200 million T cells. From donors who were HLA-typed, an early data release held approximately 84 million unique TCRs.

Germline values: CDR1 SNHLY, CDR2 FYNNEI. This CDR3 contains 15 residues. The ends were cut back, 7 bases at V and 5 bases at J, with 18 bases in the middle. Findings and caveats of the study: Researchers reported in a later analysis that a missense DCLRE1C variant was tied to TCR beta V- and J-gene trimming. Rare TCR sequences dominated, though some public TCRs recurred in many donors.

PCR involved 60 Vbeta and 13 Jbeta primers. Sequenced by immunoSEQ multiplex PCR; TCRdb stores in-frame clones only, minus some. Its table records around 100,000 clones. Of note for this clone: Antigen specificity is unknown.

Sequenced material: PBMCs. The source is a man aged 35 to 55 in good health and CMV-seropositive. The rearrangement uses TRBV2 and TRBJ1-5; no clear D gene. CDR3 DNA: TGTGCCAGCAAAATGCCTCGAAAGCCCCATCAGCCCCAGCATTTT. Residues: CASKMPRKPHQPQHF.